Below, 32 T cell receptor beta chains from the same sample are listed, as sequenced in a study of metastatic and nonmetastatic thyroid tumors. Patients were all untreated before their thyroid surgery. TCRdb recomputed clones from the PCR reads via MiXCR. The sample yields 15,000 to 20,000 clones, 29% seen once. Source material: tumor tissue. These receptor sequences come from a female donor with papillary thyroid cancer or a benign thyroid nodule (not recorded which). Some clones in this sample may be carry-over from other donors' samples.

This clone is medium-sized (0.01 to 0.1%) in the sample. The chain uses TRBV6-5 and TRBJ2-7; tentatively, D is TRBD2 (6 bases). The CDR3 is 15 residues long. V lost 2 bases and J lost 7, with 18 bases in between. Germline values: CDR1 MNHEY, CDR2 SVGAGI. For the CDR3, the DNA is TGTGCCAGCAGTTACCTCGAAGGCGGGGCGGGAGAGCAGTACTTC. This codes for CASSYLEGGAGEQYF.

The genes are TRBV6-2 or TRBV6-3 and TRBJ2-3, with D maybe TRBD2 (6 bases). The CDR3 totals 14 residues. V lost 7 bases, J lost 6 bases, and 17 bases lay in between. From germline, CDR1 is MNHEY and CDR2 SVGEGT. The CDR3 sequence is CASTYGGVFDTQYF. The CDR3 coding sequence is TGTGCCAGCACCTACGGGGGAGTTTTTGATACGCAGTATTTT.

This chain connects TRBV20-1 to TRBJ1-1; D ambiguous. CDR1 and CDR2 (germline): DFQATT, SNEGSKA (reference sequence). Trimming shortened V by 0 bases and J by 5 bases, and 10 bases separated the two germline ends. CDR3 length equals 13 residues. CDR3 protein: CSARDSGETEAFF. DNA for the CDR3: TGCAGTGCTAGAGATAGTGGGGAGACTGAAGCTTTCTTT.

This clone was observed at least ten times. The V gene is TRBV9, the J gene TRBJ2-3; D remains unclear. The CDR3 covers 14 residues. Between the trimmed V and J ends, which lost 3 bases and 4 bases, there was a span of 12 bases. Per germline, CDR1 SGDLS and CDR2 YYNGEE. The CDR3: CASSGSAVADTQYF. DNA for the CDR3: TGTGCCAGCAGCGGGAGTGCTGTGGCAGATACGCAGTATTTT.

The rearrangement links TRBV10-3 to TRBJ1-5, with 7 bases identical to TRBD1. The germline gives CDR1 ENHRY, CDR2 SYGVKD. Losses at the gene ends were 4 bases for V and 1 base for J; bases not matched to a gene: 4. There are 15 residues in the CDR3. As DNA, the CDR3 is TGTGCCATCAGTGGAGAGGGGGCGAGCAATCAGCCCCAGCATTTT. Its protein product is CAISGEGASNQPQHF.

In this sample, this clone turned up many times. The rearrangement joins TRBV15 to TRBJ2-1; 11 nucleotides line up with TRBD1. Germline loops: CDR1 LNHNV, CDR2 YYDKDF (reference sequence). V shed 5 bases, J shed 7 bases, and the junction held 4 bases outside the gene matches. The CDR3 is 14 residues long. CDR3 nucleotides: TGTGCCACCAGCGCCGGGACAGGGGGGAATGAGCAGTTCTTC. Encoded protein: CATSAGTGGNEQFF. The full variable domain, completed using reference TRBV15 and TRBJ2-1, is DAMVIQNPRYQVTQFGKPVTLSCSQTLNHNVMYWYQQKSSQAPKLLFHYYDKDFNNEADTPDNFQSRRPNTSFCFLDIRSPGLGDTAMYLCATSAGTGGNEQFFGPGTRLTVL.

This clone was detected a few times. The chain employs TRBV19 and TRBJ1-1; D not certain. Germline assignment: CDR1 LNHDA and CDR2 SQIVND (reference sequence). The CDR3 extends over 12 amino acids. The V and J ends lost 7 bases and 3 bases respectively, with 9 bases between them. CDR3 amino acids: CASNTGYTEAFF. As DNA, the CDR3 is TGTGCCAGTAATACGGGATACACTGAAGCTTTCTTT.

This chain connects TRBV5-1 to TRBJ2-7; 8 bases are shared with TRBD1. Unmatched junction bases numbered 9, after V lost 0 bases and J lost 7 bases. Per the germline V gene, CDR1 is SGHRS and CDR2 is YFSETQ. The CDR3 consists of 15 residues. The CDR3 here is CASSLAFGQGNEQYF. The CDR3 DNA reads as TGCGCCAGCAGCTTGGCTTTCGGACAGGGTAATGAGCAGTACTTC.

The V gene is TRBV12-3 or TRBV12-4, the J gene TRBJ2-2; 8 bases fit TRBD2. CDR3 size: 15 residues. V shed 5 bases and J 4 bases; nucleotides not matched to a gene: 6. This chain's CDR3 is CASSQAGALTGELFF. The DNA of the CDR3 is TGTGCCAGCAGTCAAGCGGGGGCCCTCACCGGGGAGCTGTTTTTT.

V usage is TRBV20-1 and J usage is TRBJ2-7, with 10 nucleotides matching TRBD2. The CDR3 sequence is 15 residues long. CDR1 and CDR2 from the germline V gene are DFQATT and SNEGSKA (reference sequence). V trimming: 2 bases; J trimming: 5 bases; junction bases outside the gene matches: 9. The chain's CDR3 is CSARSASGSIDEQYF. As DNA, the CDR3 is TGCAGTGCTAGATCCGCTAGCGGGAGTATAGACGAGCAGTACTTC.

The chain has TRBV2 and TRBJ2-5; 7 bases align to TRBD2. CDR1 is SNHLY and CDR2 is FYNNEI in the germline V gene. The CDR3 loop spans 15 amino acids. Losses at the gene ends were 5 bases for V and 1 base for J; bases not matched to a gene: 7. CDR3 sequence: CASSSGTTLQETQYF. CDR3 sequence (DNA): TGTGCCAGCAGTTCCGGGACTACCCTCCAAGAGACCCAGTACTTC.

V usage is TRBV14 and J usage is TRBJ1-1; no definite D call. The CDR3 spans 13 residues. Trimming removed 3 bases from V and 6 bases from J, with 11 bases in between. CDR1 SGHDN and CDR2 FVKESK come from the germline V gene. The CDR3 spells CASSHQSVAEAFF. The CDR3 nucleotides read TGTGCCAGCAGCCACCAATCGGTGGCTGAAGCTTTCTTT.

This clone was found many times. The gene calls are TRBV30 and TRBJ1-1; D is possibly TRBD1 (6 bases). Trimming cost V 5 bases and J 4 bases, with 11 bases left between them. Per the germline V gene, CDR1 is GTSNPN and CDR2 is SVGIG (reference sequence). The CDR3 spans 12 residues. CDR3 residues: CAWEGVATEAFF. The CDR3 bases are TGTGCCTGGGAGGGGGTGGCCACTGAAGCTTTCTTT.

The V call is TRBV24-1, the J call TRBJ2-1; D gene unclear. The V end was cut by 1 base, the J end by 5 bases, with 20 bases between. This CDR3 is 18 amino acids long. Germline V gives CDR1 KGHDR, CDR2 SFDVKD. DNA for the CDR3: TGTGCCACCAGTGATTTCGAGTATATATACCTAAATGACAATGAGCAGTTCTTC. Translation: CATSDFEYIYLNDNEQFF.

This clone was detected many times. This rearrangement joins TRBV5-5 to TRBJ1-5, with TRBD1 matching 11 bases. With 4 bases clipped from V and 6 bases from J, the junction kept 6 bases outside the gene matches. The CDR3 covers 15 residues. CDR1 and CDR2 (germline): SGHKS, YYEKEE (reference sequence). This CDR3 is CASSGGQGAIQPQHF. CDR3 in DNA: TGTGCCAGCAGCGGTGGACAGGGGGCTATTCAGCCCCAGCATTTT.

This clone was recorded once. This chain joins TRBV19 and TRBJ2-2; no clear D gene. V was clipped by 2 bases and J by 0 bases, with 13 bases between them. This CDR3 comprises 17 residues. Germline V lookup: CDR1 LNHDA, CDR2 SQIVND (reference sequence). The CDR3 is CASSILRHRSNTGELFF. The CDR3 bases are TGTGCCAGTAGTATACTTCGACATCGCTCGAACACCGGGGAGCTGTTTTTT.

The chain uses TRBV7-3 and TRBJ2-7, with 10 bases identical to TRBD1. The CDR3 extends over 15 amino acids. The trim removed 2 bases at V and 5 bases at J, leaving 6 bases unmatched. Germline V gene lookup returns CDR1 SGHTA and CDR2 FQGTGA. Here the CDR3 reads CASSLAGQGIDEQYF. The CDR3 bases are TGTGCCAGCAGCTTAGCGGGACAGGGGATCGACGAGCAGTACTTC.

This clone turned up a few times. This chain uses TRBV6-1 with TRBJ1-2; possible D gene TRBD1, 6 bases. Germline V gives CDR1 MNHNS, CDR2 SASEGT. The CDR3 extends over 15 amino acids. Trimming removed 3 bases at V and 6 bases at J, with 17 bases between. CDR3 bases: TGTGCCAGCAGTGAGACAGGACCTATGGGGGATGGCTACACCTTC. Translation gives CASSETGPMGDGYTF.

Ten or more counts support this clone. The chain is built from TRBV3-1 and TRBJ1-5; possibly TRBD1 for D (6 bases). The length of the CDR3 is 15 residues. V dropped 0 bases and J dropped 6 bases, with 12 bases sitting between them. CDR1 is LGHDT, CDR2 YNNKEL, per germline (reference sequence). CDR3 nucleotides: TGTGCCAGCAGCCAAGATTTCGGGGGGGCTCAGCCCCAGCATTTT. Protein sequence: CASSQDFGGAQPQHF.

In DNA form, the CDR3 reads TGCAGTGCTAGTAACGGGGGAACTGAAGCTTTCTTT. Translated, it gives CSASNGGTEAFF. V and J are TRBV20-1 and TRBJ1-1; D is possibly TRBD1 (5 bases). CDR1 DFQATT and CDR2 SNEGSKA come from the germline V gene (reference sequence). Trimming took off 3 bases at V and 5 bases at J, with 10 bases between the two ends. This CDR3 comprises 12 residues.

J is TRBJ2-6 and V is TRBV6-1, with a weak D call TRBD1 (6 bases). The CDR3 spans 16 residues. Germline lookup yields CDR1 MNHNS and CDR2 SASEGT. V was trimmed by 6 bases and J by 3 bases, leaving 15 bases between them. This chain's CDR3 is CASSRETGNGANVLTF. In DNA, the CDR3 is TGTGCCAGCAGCCGAGAAACAGGGAATGGGGCCAACGTCCTGACTTTC.

This clone was recorded a few times. The chain is built from TRBV15 and TRBJ2-6, with 7 bases aligning to TRBD1. The germline CDR1 and CDR2 sequences are LNHNV and YYDKDF (reference sequence). Unmatched junction bases numbered 4, after V lost 1 base and J lost 1 base. This CDR3 is 17 amino acids long. CDR3 sequence reads: CATSRGDSSSGANVLTF. For the CDR3, the DNA is TGTGCCACCAGCAGAGGGGACAGCAGTTCTGGGGCCAACGTCCTGACTTTC.

This clone was found a few times. V and J are TRBV24-1 and TRBJ1-2; tentative D call: TRBD1 (6 bases). The length of the CDR3 is 15 residues. V lost 2 bases to trimming and J lost 2 bases, with 11 bases between them. The germline gives CDR1 KGHDR, CDR2 SFDVKD. CDR3 in DNA: TGTGCCACCAGTGATTCCTTGACAGGAAACTATGGCTACACCTTC. Amino acids: CATSDSLTGNYGYTF.

The rearrangement links TRBV15 to TRBJ1-1; no definite D call. The CDR3 spans 14 residues. The germline V gene encodes CDR1 LNHNV and CDR2 YYDKDF (reference sequence). With 0 bases removed from V and 11 bases from J, the gap between germline ends came to 16 bases. The CDR3 nucleotides are TGTGCCACCAGCAGAGATAGGCGAACTGCGGGGGCTTTCTTT. Residues: CATSRDRRTAGAFF.

A few counts support this clone. The chain has TRBV6-1 and TRBJ2-7; 7 bases align to TRBD1. V shed 9 bases and J 0 bases; nucleotides not matched to a gene: 8. Germline CDR1 is MNHNS and CDR2 is SASEGT. This CDR3 comprises 14 residues. For the CDR3, the DNA is TGTGCCAGTTACTCCCGGGACAGCTCCTACGAGCAGTACTTC. Translating it yields CASYSRDSSYEQYF.

The gene calls are TRBV5-1 and TRBJ2-3; D unclear. There are 14 residues in the CDR3. V was clipped by 4 bases and J by 0 bases, with 9 bases between them. In germline, CDR1 is SGHRS, CDR2 YFSETQ. The CDR3 DNA sequence: TGCGCCAGCAGCCCTACAGACAGCACAGATACGCAGTATTTT. Translating it yields CASSPTDSTDTQYF.

This clone was recorded a few times. A much larger clone differs from this one at a single base, so this may be a read error. J is TRBJ1-4 and V is TRBV2; no firm D call. Per germline, CDR1 SNHLY and CDR2 FYNNEI. The CDR3 contains 13 residues. With 8 bases removed from V and 7 bases from J, the gap between germline ends came to 14 bases. The CDR3 spells CASGGQRVEKLFF. The CDR3 region has the DNA TGTGCCAGCGGAGGGCAACGTGTTGAAAAACTGTTTTTT.

This clone was counted between two and nine times. The chain combines TRBV6-1 with TRBJ1-5; 10 bases are shared with TRBD1. The J segment lost 3 bases and the V segment lost 5 bases, leaving 7 bases of the junction unmatched. Germline assignment: CDR1 MNHNS and CDR2 SASEGT. This CDR3 contains 16 residues. The CDR3 here is CASSRQGANYNQPQHF. CDR3 coding DNA: TGTGCCAGCAGTAGACAGGGGGCGAATTACAATCAGCCCCAGCATTTT.

This clone has just a few counts. The rearrangement joins TRBV6-6 to TRBJ2-2; the D is unclear. V dropped 2 bases and J dropped 0 bases, with 1 base sitting between them. There are 13 residues in the CDR3. Germline V lookup: CDR1 MNHNY, CDR2 SVGAGI (reference sequence). This CDR3 is CASSYTNTGELFF. The DNA of the CDR3 is TGTGCCAGCAGTTACACGAACACCGGGGAGCTGTTTTTT.

The sample holds a few counts of this clone. The chain carries TRBV28 and TRBJ2-2; weak D call: TRBD1 (6 bases). The CDR3 is 14 amino acids. Germline CDR1 is MDHEN and CDR2 is SYDVKM. Trimming cost V 7 bases and J 5 bases, with 14 bases left between them. CDR3: CASNERGWTGELFF. As DNA, the CDR3 is TGTGCCAGCAACGAAAGGGGGTGGACCGGGGAGCTGTTTTTT.

This clone qualifies as medium-sized. The rearrangement joins TRBV27 to TRBJ2-7; 7 bases are shared with TRBD1. V lost 2 bases, J lost 5 bases, and 6 bases stayed unmatched. Per germline, CDR1 MNHEY and CDR2 SMNVEV (reference sequence). The CDR3 consists of 14 residues. The CDR3 region has the DNA TGTGCCAGCAGTTTACACAGGGGTTTCGACGAGCAGTACTTC. Protein product: CASSLHRGFDEQYF.

Here the CDR3 reads CAISESIQGSSNYGYTF. The CDR3 DNA is TGTGCCATCAGTGAGTCGATTCAGGGCAGTTCGAACTATGGCTACACCTTC. The chain joins TRBV10-3 to TRBJ1-2; D may be TRBD1 (5 bases). Per the germline V gene, CDR1 is ENHRY and CDR2 is SYGVKD. The CDR3 is made up of 17 amino acids. V was clipped by 0 bases and J by 2 bases, with 16 bases between them.